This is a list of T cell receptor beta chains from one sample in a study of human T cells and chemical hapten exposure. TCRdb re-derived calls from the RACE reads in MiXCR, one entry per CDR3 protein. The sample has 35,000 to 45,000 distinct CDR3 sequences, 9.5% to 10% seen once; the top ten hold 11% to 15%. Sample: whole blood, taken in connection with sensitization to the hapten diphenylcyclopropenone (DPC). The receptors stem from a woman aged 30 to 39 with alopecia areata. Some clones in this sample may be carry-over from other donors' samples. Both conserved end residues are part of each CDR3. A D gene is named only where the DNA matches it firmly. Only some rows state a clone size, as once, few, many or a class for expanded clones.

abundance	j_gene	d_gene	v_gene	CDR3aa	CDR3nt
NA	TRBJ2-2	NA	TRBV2	CASRKWENTGELFF	TGTGCCAGCAGGAAATGGGAGAACACCGGGGAGCTGTTTTTT
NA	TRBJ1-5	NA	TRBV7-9	CASSLEFSNQPQHF	TGTGCCAGCAGCTTAGAGTTTAGCAATCAGCCCCAGCATTTT
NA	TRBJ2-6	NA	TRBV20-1	CSALIGANVLTF	TGCAGTGCCCTTATTGGGGCCAACGTCCTGACTTTC
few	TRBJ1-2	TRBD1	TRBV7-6	CASSKGTGGPNYGYTF	TGTGCCAGCAGCAAGGGGACAGGGGGGCCTAACTATGGCTACACCTTC
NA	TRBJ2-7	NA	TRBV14	CASSLGSLYSYEQYF	TGTGCCAGCAGCCTCGGCTCCCTCTACTCCTACGAGCAGTACTTC
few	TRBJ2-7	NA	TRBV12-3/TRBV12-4	CASSSGTNAPRKYF	TGTGCCAGCAGTTCGGGGACAAACGCCCCCCGGAAGTACTTC
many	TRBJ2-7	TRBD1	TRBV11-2	CASSSWETGGIDEQYF	TGTGCCAGCAGCTCCTGGGAGACAGGGGGTATCGACGAGCAGTACTTC
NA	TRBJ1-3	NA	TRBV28	CASWRRGVGNTIYF	TGTGCCAGCTGGCGAAGGGGCGTTGGAAACACCATATATTTT
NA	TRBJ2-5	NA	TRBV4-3	CASPREVQETQYF	TGCGCCAGCCCTCGGGAAGTCCAAGAGACCCAGTACTTC
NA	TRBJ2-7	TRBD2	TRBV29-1	CSVTIGAGASYEQYF	TGCAGCGTTACGATAGGAGCGGGAGCCTCCTACGAGCAGTACTTC
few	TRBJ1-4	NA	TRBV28	CAIRLTGNEKLFF	TGTGCCATCAGACTGACGGGGAATGAAAAACTGTTTTTT
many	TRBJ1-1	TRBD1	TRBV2	CASSDGTGVEAFF	TGTGCCAGCAGTGATGGGACAGGGGTTGAAGCTTTCTTT
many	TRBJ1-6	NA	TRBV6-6	CASSPGRDNSPLHF	TGTGCCAGCAGTCCGGGACGGGACAATTCACCCCTCCACTTT
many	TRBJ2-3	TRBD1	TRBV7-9	CASSLFDRTGGTDTQYF	TGTGCCAGCAGCTTATTTGACCGGACAGGGGGCACAGATACGCAGTATTTT
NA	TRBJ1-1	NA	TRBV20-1	CSARGGQMNTEAFF	TGCAGTGCTAGAGGGGGGCAAATGAACACTGAAGCTTTCTTT
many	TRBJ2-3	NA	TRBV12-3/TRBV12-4	CASSLQGWTDTQYF	TGTGCCAGCAGTTTGCAGGGGTGGACAGATACGCAGTATTTT
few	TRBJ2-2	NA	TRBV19	CAIRGGELFF	TGTGCCATAAGGGGCGGGGAGCTGTTTTTT
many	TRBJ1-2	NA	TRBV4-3	CASSPRREAGYTF	TGCGCCAGCAGCCCGCGGAGGGAGGCTGGCTACACCTTC
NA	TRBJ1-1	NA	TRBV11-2	CASSLAGTEAFF	TGTGCCAGCAGCTTAGCTGGGACTGAAGCTTTCTTT
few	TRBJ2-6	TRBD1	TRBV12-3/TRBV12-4	CASRSDRAGANVLTF	TGTGCCAGCAGGTCTGACAGGGCTGGGGCCAACGTCCTGACTTTC
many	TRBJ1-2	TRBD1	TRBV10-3	CAIMGQKYGYTF	TGTGCCATCATGGGACAGAAGTATGGCTACACCTTC
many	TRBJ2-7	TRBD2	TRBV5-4	CASSLGASGGYEQYF	TGTGCCAGCAGCTTGGGGGCTAGCGGGGGCTACGAGCAGTACTTC
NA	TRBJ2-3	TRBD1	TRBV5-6	CASSLGTGGSDTQYF	TGTGCCAGCAGCTTGGGGACAGGGGGCTCGGATACGCAGTATTTT
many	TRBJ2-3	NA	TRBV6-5	CASSSQGLTDTQYF	TGTGCCAGCAGTTCCCAGGGACTCACAGATACGCAGTATTTT
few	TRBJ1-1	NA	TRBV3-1	CASSHWGAEAFF	TGTGCCAGCAGCCATTGGGGCGCGGAGGCTTTCTTT
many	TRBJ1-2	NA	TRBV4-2	CASSQDKGRVHLGYTF	TGTGCCAGCAGCCAAGATAAGGGCCGGGTTCATCTTGGCTACACCTTC
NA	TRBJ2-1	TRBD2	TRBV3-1	CASSRGASGGLNEQFF	TGTGCCAGCAGCCGAGGGGCTAGCGGGGGTCTCAATGAGCAGTTCTTC
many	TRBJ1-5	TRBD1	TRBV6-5	CASSPRGRGQPQHF	TGTGCCAGCAGTCCCAGGGGGAGAGGGCAGCCCCAGCATTTT
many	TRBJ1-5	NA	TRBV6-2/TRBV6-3	CASSDPLKPQHF	TGTGCCAGCAGTGATCCCCTCAAGCCCCAGCATTTT
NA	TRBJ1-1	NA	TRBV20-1	CSAPEKAEAFF	TGCAGTGCTCCTGAGAAGGCTGAAGCTTTCTTT
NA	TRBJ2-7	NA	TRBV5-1	CASSSDLGEQYF	TGCGCCAGCAGCTCGGACCTAGGAGAGCAGTACTTC
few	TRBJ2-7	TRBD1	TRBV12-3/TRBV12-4	CASSSRTGGYEQYF	TGTGCCAGCAGTTCAAGGACAGGGGGGTACGAGCAGTACTTC
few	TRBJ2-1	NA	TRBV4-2	CASSQGRAGDNNEQFF	TGTGCCAGCAGCCAAGGGCGCGCAGGCGACAACAATGAGCAGTTCTTC
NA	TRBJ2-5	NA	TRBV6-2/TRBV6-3	CASSLTGGQETQYF	TGTGCCAGCAGCCTAACCGGGGGCCAAGAGACCCAGTACTTC
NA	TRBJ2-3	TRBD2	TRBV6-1	CASSRTSATDTQYF	TGTGCCAGCAGCCGGACTAGCGCAACAGATACGCAGTATTTT